A single sample gave rise to the 12 T cell receptor beta chains below, sequenced in a study of shared clonotypes between healthy human individuals. The protocol was immunoSEQ multiplex PCR, while the TCRdb copy is restricted to in-frame clones and leaves out a portion. The sample consists of over a million clones, roughly 98.5% of them appearing once. The sequenced material came from naive CD4+ T cells sorted from blood. Sample subset: CD45RA+ positively selected. All receptors come from a man aged 25 to 45 in good health.

V usage is TRBV19 and J usage is TRBJ1-1, with 7 bases aligning to TRBD1. Germline CDR1 is LNHDA and CDR2 is SQIVND (reference sequence). The CDR3 contains 16 residues. The trim removed 6 bases at V and 0 bases at J, leaving 10 bases unmatched. The DNA for the CDR3 is TGTGCCAGTAGCAGGACAGGCTTCCCTATGAACACTGAAGCTTTCTTT. This gives the protein CASSRTGFPMNTEAFF.

The rearrangement links TRBV6-5 to TRBJ1-2; D not resolved. The V and J ends lost 0 bases and 11 bases respectively, with 13 bases between them. Germline V gives CDR1 MNHEY, CDR2 SVGAGI. The CDR3 totals 13 residues. CDR3 coding DNA: TGTGCCAGCAGTTACTCGAAAGTCAGATTATACACCTTC. It codes for CASSYSKVRLYTF.

J is TRBJ2-2 and V is TRBV25-1; the D gene is possibly TRBD2 (6 bases). The CDR3 runs 15 residues. Trimming removed 5 bases at V and 2 bases at J, with 12 bases between. Germline CDR1 reads MGHDK; CDR2 reads SYGVNS. This CDR3 reads CASSTPGLNTGELFF. The CDR3 region has the DNA TGTGCCAGCAGTACCCCGGGACTTAACACCGGGGAGCTGTTTTTT. Combining the CDR3 with reference TRBV25-1 and TRBJ2-2 gives the whole variable domain EADIYQTPRYLVIGTGKKITLECSQTMGHDKMYWYQQDPGMELHLIHYSYGVNSTEKGDLSSESTVSRIRTEHFPLTLESARPSHTSQYLCASSTPGLNTGELFFGEGSRLTVL.

V gene TRBV7-6 combines with J gene TRBJ2-7; D assignment may be TRBD1 or TRBD2 (5 bases each). V lost 1 base and J lost 2, with 12 bases in between. Germline V gives CDR1 SGHVS, CDR2 FNYEAQ. The CDR3 runs to 15 residues. The CDR3 loop is CASSLVGTGTYEQYF. Here the CDR3 DNA reads TGTGCCAGCAGCTTAGTCGGGACGGGGACCTACGAGCAGTACTTC.

The chain recombines TRBV2 with TRBJ2-2; D remains unclear. The V end was cut by 3 bases, the J end by 2 bases, with 10 bases between. This CDR3 is built from 15 residues. Per germline, CDR1 SNHLY and CDR2 FYNNEI. The CDR3 sequence: CASSEVQINTGELFF. The CDR3 DNA sequence: TGTGCCAGCAGTGAGGTTCAGATTAACACCGGGGAGCTGTTTTTT. Complete variable domain (other parts from reference TRBV2 and TRBJ2-2): EPEVTQTPSHQVTQMGQEVILRCVPISNHLYFYWYRQILGQKVEFLVSFYNNEISEKSEIFDDQFSVERPDGSNFTLKIRSTKLEDSAMYFCASSEVQINTGELFFGEGSRLTVL.

The chain uses TRBV7-2 and TRBJ2-7; 12 bases match TRBD2. V shed 5 bases and J 3 bases; nucleotides not matched to a gene: 5. Germline V CDR1 and CDR2: SGHTA, FQGNSA. The CDR3 sequence is 15 residues long. CDR3 loop: CASSLSLAGGYEQYF. CDR3 sequence (DNA): TGTGCCAGCAGCCTCTCACTAGCGGGAGGCTACGAGCAGTACTTC.

V is TRBV5-1 and J is TRBJ2-3; possible D gene TRBD1, 6 bases. Germline loops: CDR1 SGHRS, CDR2 YFSETQ. V dropped 4 bases and J dropped 2 bases, with 17 bases sitting between them. The CDR3 extends over 16 amino acids. The CDR3: CASSKGQTLITDTQYF. The CDR3 nucleotides read TGCGCCAGCAGCAAAGGACAGACTTTAATCACAGATACGCAGTATTTT.

This clone was observed once. The gene calls are TRBV6-1 and TRBJ2-1; a weak D match, TRBD1 (5 bases). This CDR3 is 15 amino acids long. Germline V gene data show CDR1 as MNHNS and CDR2 as SASEGT. The V and J ends lost 4 bases and 5 bases respectively, with 15 bases between them. The CDR3 region has the DNA TGTGCCAGCAGTGTACGGCGGCAGGGAAACAATGAGCAGTTCTTC. Translated: CASSVRRQGNNEQFF.

J is TRBJ2-3 and V is TRBV30; 10 bases align to TRBD2. In germline, CDR1 is GTSNPN, CDR2 SVGIG (reference sequence). The J segment lost 1 base and the V segment lost 0 bases, leaving 10 bases of the junction unmatched. The CDR3 is 18 amino acids. In nucleotides, the CDR3 is TGTGCCTGGAGTGTGCTATTGGGACTAGCGAATCGCACAGATACGCAGTATTTT. This encodes CAWSVLLGLANRTDTQYF.

This chain uses TRBV9 with TRBJ2-5; D might be TRBD2 (6 bases). V gave up 0 bases and J gave up 5 bases, with 11 bases separating them. The CDR3 has 14 amino acids. CDR1 and CDR2 (germline): SGDLS, YYNGEE. CDR3 sequence reads: CASSVGGVYETQYF. CDR3 in DNA: TGTGCCAGCAGCGTAGGGGGGGTTTATGAGACCCAGTACTTC.

Only one count was recorded for this clone. This chain links TRBV18 with TRBJ2-4, with D tentatively TRBD2 (5 bases). Germline CDR1 reads KGHSH; CDR2 reads LQKENI. V was pared by 1 base and J by 8 bases, with 24 bases between. This CDR3 region has 18 residues. CDR3 bases: TGTGCCAGCTCACCACAAAGCGCGTCCGAGACGGTGGAGGACATTCAGTACTTC. As protein: CASSPQSASETVEDIQYF.

This clone appeared a single time. This sequence joins TRBV6-1 and TRBJ2-5; the D gene is possibly TRBD1 (5 bases). In germline, CDR1 is MNHNS, CDR2 SASEGT. The CDR3 is 15 amino acids. Trimming took 6 bases from V and 4 from J, leaving 18 bases between them. The CDR3 reads CASSPGHHQTETQYF. CDR3 in DNA: TGTGCCAGCAGCCCTGGACACCACCAGACAGAGACCCAGTACTTC.